The 10 T cell receptor beta chains reported below all come from one sample, sequenced in a study of T cells in Graves' hyperthyroidism and ophthalmopathy. What was amplified from RNA transcripts were TCR beta CDR3 regions. During a first-round RT-PCR of the TCR CDR3, the HTBI primer set was used. TCRdb re-called the multiplex PCR reads through MiXCR, storing one row per CDR3 protein. The table records a few hundred thousand distinct CDR3 sequences, approximately 25% of them present only once. Sequencing was carried out using blood. The receptors were gathered from a man in his fifties with Graves' hyperthyroidism.

This clonotype has at least ten counts. The chain employs TRBV29-1 and TRBJ1-1; D is undetermined. Deletions cut 1 base from V and 7 bases from J, with 10 bases between. The CDR3 sequence is 12 residues long. The germline V gene has CDR1 SQVTM and CDR2 ANQGSEA. The CDR3 reads CSVEGWADEAFF. For the CDR3, the DNA is TGCAGCGTTGAAGGGTGGGCAGATGAAGCTTTCTTT.

The chain recombines TRBV30 with TRBJ1-5, with 7 bases fitting TRBD1. Germline CDR1 is GTSNPN and CDR2 is SVGIG (reference sequence). The CDR3 contains 15 residues. The junction had 8 bases not matched to a gene; V was cut back by 2 bases and J by 4 bases. For the CDR3, the DNA is TGTGCCTGGAGTCCCCCTGGGACAGCTAATCAGCCCCAGCATTTT. Its translation: CAWSPPGTANQPQHF.

The sample holds a few counts of this clonotype. The J gene is TRBJ1-6, the V gene TRBV2, with 11 positions matching TRBD1. CDR3 length equals 13 residues. V trimming: 10 bases; J trimming: 8 bases; junction bases outside the gene matches: 4. Germline lookup yields CDR1 SNHLY and CDR2 FYNNEI. The DNA for the CDR3 is TGTGCCACGACGGGACAGGGGGATTCACCCCTCCACTTT. This sequence encodes CATTGQGDSPLHF.

The chain couples TRBV2 to TRBJ1-5; TRBD1 matches 7 bases. The V and J ends lost 8 bases and 0 bases, in that order; junction bases with no gene match: 7. The CDR3 consists of 15 residues. Germline V gives CDR1 SNHLY, CDR2 FYNNEI. The CDR3: CASSPGQNSNQPQHF. The CDR3 DNA is TGTGCCAGCTCACCGGGACAGAATAGCAATCAGCCCCAGCATTTT.

In its sample, this clonotype was seen a few times. This chain connects TRBV20-1 to TRBJ2-3, with 10 bases identical to TRBD2. Germline loops: CDR1 DFQATT, CDR2 SNEGSKA (reference sequence). The CDR3 runs to 16 residues. The V gene end was trimmed by 6 bases and the J gene end by 2 bases; junction bases not matched to a gene: 11. CDR3 bases: TGCAGTGCCTCCAAGGCTAGCGGGAGTATCACAGATACGCAGTATTTT. Translating it yields CSASKASGSITDTQYF.

The V call is TRBV11-2, the J call TRBJ2-7, with 12 positions matching TRBD2. Germline V gene sequence: CDR1 SGHAT, CDR2 FQNNGV. Germline trimming cut 0 bases from V and 9 bases from J; bases unmatched to any gene: 9. This CDR3 is built from 16 residues. The CDR3 spells CASSLDLASGRVAQYF. CDR3 sequence (DNA): TGTGCCAGCAGCTTAGATCTGGCTAGCGGGAGGGTGGCGCAGTACTTC. The full variable domain, in which reference TRBV11-2 and TRBJ2-7 provide the parts outside the CDR3, is EAGVAQSPRYKIIEKRQSVAFWCNPISGHATLYWYQQILGQGPKLLIQFQNNGVVDDSQLPKDRFSAERLKGVDSTLKIQPAKLEDSAVYLCASSLDLASGRVAQYFGPGTRLTVT.

This clonotype was counted ten times or more. The V call is TRBV11-1, the J call TRBJ1-1; 8 bases match TRBD1. The CDR3 is 16 amino acids. The germline V gene encodes CDR1 SGHAT and CDR2 FQDESV (reference sequence). The trim removed 2 bases at V and 1 base at J, leaving 6 bases unmatched. The CDR3: CASSLRAGGSNTEAFF. For the CDR3, the DNA is TGTGCCAGCAGCTTAAGGGCAGGGGGCTCGAACACTGAAGCTTTCTTT. The full variable domain, its missing parts supplied by reference TRBV11-1 and TRBJ1-1, is EAEVAQSPRYKITEKSQAVAFWCDPISGHATLYWYRQILGQGPELLVQFQDESVVDDSQLPKDRFSAERLKGVDSTLKIQPAELGDSAMYLCASSLRAGGSNTEAFFGQGTRLTVV.

The table lists this clonotype with a few counts. V is TRBV5-6 and J is TRBJ2-1, with 7 positions matching TRBD1. CDR3 length: 16 amino acids. Germline CDR1 and CDR2: SGHDT and YYEEEE. V gave up 0 bases and J gave up 8 bases; unmatched junction bases: 11. CDR3 nucleotide sequence: TGTGCCAGCAGCTTGGCCCACGGCAGGGGGATGGATGAGCAGTTCTTC. Translating gives CASSLAHGRGMDEQFF.

This clonotype showed up many times. The chain carries TRBV18 and TRBJ2-5; D gene unclear. The CDR3 length is 13 residues. V lost 2 bases and J lost 7, with 11 bases in between. The germline CDR1 and CDR2 sequences are KGHSH and LQKENI. CDR3 coding DNA: TGTGCCAGCTCACCAGGACGGACCGGGACCCAGTACTTC. Encoded protein: CASSPGRTGTQYF.

CDR3: CASSLTSGRAIEQFF. In DNA, the CDR3 is TGCGCCAGCAGCCTAACTAGCGGGAGGGCGATTGAGCAGTTCTTC. J is TRBJ2-1 and V is TRBV4-1; 13 bases agree with TRBD2. Germline CDR1 and CDR2: MGHRA and YSYEKL. CDR3 size: 15 residues. V lost 4 bases, J lost 9 bases, and 6 bases stayed unmatched.